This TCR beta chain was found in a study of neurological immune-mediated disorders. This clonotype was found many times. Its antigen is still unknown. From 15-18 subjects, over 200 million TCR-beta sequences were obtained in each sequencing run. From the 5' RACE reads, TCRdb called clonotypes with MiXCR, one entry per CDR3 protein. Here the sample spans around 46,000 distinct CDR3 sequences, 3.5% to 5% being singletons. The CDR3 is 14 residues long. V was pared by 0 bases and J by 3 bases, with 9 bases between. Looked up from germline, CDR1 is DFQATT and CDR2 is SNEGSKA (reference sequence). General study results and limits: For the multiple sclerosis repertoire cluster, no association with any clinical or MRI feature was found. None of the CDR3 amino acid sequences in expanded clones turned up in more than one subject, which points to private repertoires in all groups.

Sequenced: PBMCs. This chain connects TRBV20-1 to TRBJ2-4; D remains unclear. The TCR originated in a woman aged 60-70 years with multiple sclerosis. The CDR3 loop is CSARDRRLKNIQYF. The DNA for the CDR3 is TGCAGTGCTAGAGATCGGCGCCTCAAAAACATTCAGTACTTC.